The rows below give T cell receptor beta chains drawn from one sample of a study of blood T cell repertoires in COVID-19. Data came from immunoSEQ multiplex PCR; TCRdb stores just in-frame clones and leaves some out. The sample lists approximately 130,000 clones, roughly four fifths occurring once. The specimen was peripheral blood. Source of these receptors: a human donor in a cohort sampled during active COVID-19. Each CDR3 is given with its conserved first and last residue. Each record gives: J gene, D gene, clone size, V gene, CDR3 protein, CDR3 DNA. D genes are given only for firm matches. Where a row states a size, it is once, few, many or the class of an expanded clone; other rows omit it.

>TRBJ2-1|-|-|TRBV27
CASSRSYPRVQFF
TGTGCCAGCAGTCGGTCATATCCGCGGGTGCAGTTCTTC
>TRBJ1-2|TRBD1|-|TRBV5-8
CASSFGQDNYGYTF
TGTGCCAGCAGCTTCGGACAGGACAACTATGGCTACACCTTC
>TRBJ1-5|TRBD1|once|TRBV10-1
CASSESWTGKDQPQHF
TGCGCCAGCAGTGAGAGCTGGACAGGGAAGGATCAGCCCCAGCATTTT
>TRBJ1-2|-|once|TRBV19
CASSIGRGGYGYTF
TGTGCCAGTAGTATAGGTAGGGGCGGCTATGGCTACACCTTC
>TRBJ2-3|TRBD2|-|TRBV4-3
CASSHEYGGRVDTQYF
TGCGCCAGCAGCCACGAATACGGAGGGAGGGTAGATACGCAGTATTTT
>TRBJ2-5|-|-|TRBV3-1/TRBV3-2
CASSPASVETQYF
TGTGCCAGCAGCCCAGCTAGCGTCGAGACCCAGTACTTC
>TRBJ2-1|-|-|TRBV6-5
CASSTLGGVNEQFF
TGTGCCAGCAGTACCCTCGGGGGAGTAAATGAGCAGTTCTTC
>TRBJ2-7|-|-|TRBV6-2/TRBV6-3
CASSYGGMGKKQYF
TGTGCCAGCAGTTATGGGGGCATGGGGAAAAAGCAGTACTTC
>TRBJ2-1|TRBD1|-|TRBV18
CASSRGGQSRNEQFF
TGTGCCAGCTCACGAGGGGGACAGTCTCGCAATGAGCAGTTCTTC
>TRBJ1-3|-|-|TRBV19
CASSIGVGENTIYF
TGTGCCAGTAGTATAGGGGTCGGGGAGAACACCATATATTTT
>TRBJ2-5|-|once|TRBV21-1
CASSKKALLAGVRETQYF
TGTGCCAGCAGCAAAAAGGCGCTACTAGCGGGGGTGCGAGAGACCCAGTACTTC
>TRBJ2-3|TRBD2|-|TRBV5-4
CASSLAGGEVDTQYF
TGTGCCAGCAGCTTAGCCGGGGGGGAGGTAGATACGCAGTATTTT
>TRBJ1-1|-|-|TRBV9
CASSVKSGSWVMNTEAFF
TGTGCCAGCAGCGTAAAGTCCGGGTCGTGGGTAATGAACACTGAAGCTTTCTTT
>TRBJ2-7|-|-|TRBV2
CASSGGSTEQYF
TGTGCCAGCAGTGGGGGCAGTACCGAGCAGTACTTC
>TRBJ1-6|-|-|TRBV19
CASSMRGESPLHF
TGTGCCAGTAGTATGCGGGGCGAATCACCCCTCCACTTT
>TRBJ2-7|-|-|TRBV5-6
CASKLAGASYEQYF
TGTGCCAGCAAATTGGCAGGGGCATCCTACGAGCAGTACTTC
>TRBJ2-7|TRBD1|-|TRBV2
CASSALGQANEQYF
TGTGCCAGCAGTGCTTTGGGACAGGCCAACGAGCAGTACTTC
>TRBJ1-1|-|-|TRBV5-5
CASSSLSGTEAFF
TGTGCCAGCAGCTCCCTTTCCGGCACTGAAGCTTTCTTT
>TRBJ1-6|-|-|TRBV14
CASSQDYRGSSYNSPLHF
TGTGCCAGCAGCCAAGATTATCGGGGGAGCTCCTATAATTCACCCCTCCACTTT
>TRBJ2-1|TRBD2|-|TRBV24-1
CATSTRTSGGNYNEQFF
TGTGCCACCTCCACGCGCACTAGCGGGGGCAACTACAATGAGCAGTTCTTC
>TRBJ1-1|TRBD1|-|TRBV29-1
CSVLGGATNTEAFF
TGCAGCGTCCTAGGGGGCGCTACGAACACTGAAGCTTTCTTT
>TRBJ2-3|TRBD1|once|TRBV3-1/TRBV3-2
CASSQRTGDTQYF
TGTGCCAGCAGCCAGAGGACAGGAGATACGCAGTATTTT
>TRBJ1-2|TRBD1|-|TRBV28
CASREGQSYGYTF
TGTGCCAGCAGGGAGGGACAGAGCTATGGCTACACCTTC
>TRBJ2-5|TRBD2|-|TRBV6-1
CASSESIAGGRQETQYF
TGTGCCAGCAGTGAGTCGATAGCGGGGGGGCGTCAAGAGACCCAGTACTTC
>TRBJ1-2|-|-|TRBV18
CASSDLSYGYTF
TGTGCCAGCTCAGACTTGAGTTATGGCTACACCTTC
>TRBJ2-5|TRBD1|-|TRBV19
CASSGTGGFETQYF
TGTGCCAGTTCCGGGACAGGGGGCTTTGAGACCCAGTACTTC
>TRBJ2-5|TRBD2|once|TRBV11-2
CASSFSGGGLQETQYF
TGTGCCAGCAGCTTCTCGGGCGGGGGGCTCCAAGAGACCCAGTACTTC
>TRBJ2-2|TRBD2|-|TRBV7-9
CASRFSGGGTGELFF
TGTGCCAGCAGATTTAGCGGGGGAGGCACCGGGGAGCTGTTTTTT
>TRBJ2-7|TRBD1|-|TRBV6-5
CASSFSGTGRKQYF
TGTGCCAGCAGTTTTTCCGGGACAGGTAGAAAGCAGTACTTC
>TRBJ2-2|-|-|TRBV18
CASSPPGSQGDTGELFF
TGTGCCAGCTCGCCCCCGGGAAGCCAAGGAGACACCGGGGAGCTGTTTTTT
>TRBJ2-7|TRBD2|-|TRBV6-2/TRBV6-3
CASSLAGGYEQYF
TGTGCCAGCAGCCTAGCGGGGGGCTACGAGCAGTACTTC
>TRBJ1-5|TRBD1|-|TRBV4-1
CASSLFGQGEYSNQPQHF
TGCGCCAGCAGCCTTTTCGGACAGGGGGAGTATAGCAATCAGCCCCAGCATTTT
>TRBJ1-4|TRBD1|-|TRBV6-6
CASKPGQANEKLFF
TGTGCCAGCAAACCGGGACAGGCTAATGAAAAACTGTTTTTT
>TRBJ2-7|TRBD2|-|TRBV18
CASSPPGGGNDEQYF
TGTGCCAGCTCACCTCCAGGCGGGGGGAATGACGAGCAGTACTTC
>TRBJ1-2|TRBD1|-|TRBV29-1
CSVEGTGSRYTF
TGCAGCGTTGAGGGGACAGGATCCAGGTACACCTTC
>TRBJ2-1|TRBD2|-|TRBV4-1
CASSQDRGGNEQFF
TGCGCCAGCAGCCAAGATCGGGGGGGAAATGAGCAGTTCTTC
>TRBJ2-2|TRBD2|-|TRBV11-3
CASSSYKERGWAGELFF
TGTGCCAGCAGCTCCTATAAGGAGCGGGGGTGGGCCGGGGAGCTGTTTTTT
>TRBJ2-7|TRBD1|-|TRBV6-6
CASRGDRTPYEQYF
TGTGCCAGCAGGGGGGACAGGACGCCCTACGAGCAGTACTTC
>TRBJ2-7|-|-|TRBV6-5
CASSYSYGDPYEQYF
TGTGCCAGCAGTTACTCATACGGGGATCCCTACGAGCAGTACTTC
>TRBJ1-1|TRBD1|few|TRBV11-1
CASSPGQSLNTEAFF
TGTGCCAGCAGCCCGGGACAGTCCCTCAACACTGAAGCTTTCTTT
>TRBJ2-5|-|few|TRBV20-1
CSAIQETQYF
TGCAGTGCTATACAAGAGACCCAGTACTTC
>TRBJ1-3|TRBD1|-|TRBV5-1
CASSPEGADAGNTIYF
TGCGCCAGCAGCCCAGAGGGGGCTGATGCCGGAAACACCATATATTTT
>TRBJ1-5|-|-|TRBV18
CASSPFSNQPQHF
TGTGCCAGCTCCCCCTTCAGCAATCAGCCCCAGCATTTT